This T cell receptor beta chain was found in a study of T cells in localized non-small cell lung cancer. This clone was picked up a small number of times. Assay: immunoSEQ multiplex PCR; the TCRdb copy retains only in-frame clones and omits some. The sample records about 75,000 clones, 80% being singletons. The clonotype comes from a female donor of 60 years or more with stage I lung adenocarcinoma. This material consisted of peripheral blood, taken before any cancer treatment.

CDR3 DNA: TGTGCCAGCTCACCAACAGGGTTTGGACAGTATTTT. Protein product: CASSPTGFGQYF. The V and J genes are TRBV18 and TRBJ2-3, with D possibly TRBD1 on 6 matching bases. The germline V gene encodes CDR1 KGHSH and CDR2 LQKENI. V lost 2 bases to trimming and J lost 12 bases, with 12 bases between them. This CDR3 comprises 12 residues.